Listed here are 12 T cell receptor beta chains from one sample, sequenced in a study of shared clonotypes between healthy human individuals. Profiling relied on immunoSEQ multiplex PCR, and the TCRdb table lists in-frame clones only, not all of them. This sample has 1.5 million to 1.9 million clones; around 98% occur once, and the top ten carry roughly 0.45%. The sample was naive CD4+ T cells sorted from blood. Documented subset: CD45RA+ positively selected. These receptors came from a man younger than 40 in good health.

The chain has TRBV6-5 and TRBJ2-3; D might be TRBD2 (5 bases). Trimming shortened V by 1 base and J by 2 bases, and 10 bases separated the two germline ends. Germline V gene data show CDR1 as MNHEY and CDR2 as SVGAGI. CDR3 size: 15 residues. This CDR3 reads CASSYFGVATDTQYF. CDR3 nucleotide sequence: TGTGCCAGCAGTTACTTCGGGGTGGCCACAGATACGCAGTATTTT.

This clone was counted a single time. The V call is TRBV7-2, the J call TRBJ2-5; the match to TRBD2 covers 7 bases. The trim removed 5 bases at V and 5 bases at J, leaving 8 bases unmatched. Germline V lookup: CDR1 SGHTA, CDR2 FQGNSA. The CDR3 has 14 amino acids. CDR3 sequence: CASSPGGGSETQYF. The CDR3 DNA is TGTGCCAGCAGCCCCGGGGGAGGGAGTGAGACCCAGTACTTC.

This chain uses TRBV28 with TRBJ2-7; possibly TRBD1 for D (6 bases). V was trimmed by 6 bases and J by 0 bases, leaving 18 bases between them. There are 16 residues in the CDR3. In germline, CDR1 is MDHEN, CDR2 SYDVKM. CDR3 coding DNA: TGTGCCAGCAGCACACCTAGGACAGCGATCTCCTACGAGCAGTACTTC. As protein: CASSTPRTAISYEQYF.

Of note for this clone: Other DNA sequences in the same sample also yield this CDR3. The CDR3 sequence: CASSLGRAAEAFF. The CDR3 nucleotides read TGCGCCAGCAGCTTGGGTCGTGCGGCTGAAGCTTTCTTT. V is TRBV5-1 and J is TRBJ1-1; D is undetermined. CDR3 length: 13 amino acids. The germline CDR1 and CDR2 sequences are SGHRS and YFSETQ. Trimming removed 0 bases at V and 6 bases at J, with 9 bases between. Filled out from reference TRBV5-1 and TRBJ1-1, the complete variable domain reads KAGVTQTPRYLIKTRGQQVTLSCSPISGHRSVSWYQQTPGQGLQFLFEYFSETQRNKGNFPGRFSGRQFSNSRSEMNVSTLELGDSALYLCASSLGRAAEAFFGQGTRLTVV.

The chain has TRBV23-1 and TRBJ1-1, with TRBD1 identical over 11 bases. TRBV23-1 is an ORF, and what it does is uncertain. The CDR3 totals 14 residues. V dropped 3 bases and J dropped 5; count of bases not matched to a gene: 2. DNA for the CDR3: TGCGCCAGCAGTCATAGGGACAGGGGGACTGAAGCTTTCTTT. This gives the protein CASSHRDRGTEAFF.

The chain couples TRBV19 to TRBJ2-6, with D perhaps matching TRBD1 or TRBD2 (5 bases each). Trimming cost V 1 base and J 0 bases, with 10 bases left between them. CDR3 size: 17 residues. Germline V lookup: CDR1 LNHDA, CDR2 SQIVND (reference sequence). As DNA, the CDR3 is TGTGCCAGTAGTATAGTGGGACGGGCCTCTGGGGCCAACGTCCTGACTTTC. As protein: CASSIVGRASGANVLTF.

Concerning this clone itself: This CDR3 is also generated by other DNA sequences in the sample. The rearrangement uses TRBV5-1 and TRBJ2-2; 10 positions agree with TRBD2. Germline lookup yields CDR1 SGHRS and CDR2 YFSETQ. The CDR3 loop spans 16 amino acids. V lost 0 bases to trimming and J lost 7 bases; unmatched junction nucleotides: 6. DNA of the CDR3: TGCGCCAGCAGCTTGGGGCTAGCGGGAGTGAGCGGGGAGCTGTTTTTT. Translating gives CASSLGLAGVSGELFF.

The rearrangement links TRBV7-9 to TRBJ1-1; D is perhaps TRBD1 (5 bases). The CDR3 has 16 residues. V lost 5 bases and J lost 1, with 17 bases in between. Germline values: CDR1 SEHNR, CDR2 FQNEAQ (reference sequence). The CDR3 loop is CASSPPSKRGNTEAFF. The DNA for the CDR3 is TGTGCCAGCAGCCCCCCAAGCAAGAGGGGGAACACTGAAGCTTTCTTT.

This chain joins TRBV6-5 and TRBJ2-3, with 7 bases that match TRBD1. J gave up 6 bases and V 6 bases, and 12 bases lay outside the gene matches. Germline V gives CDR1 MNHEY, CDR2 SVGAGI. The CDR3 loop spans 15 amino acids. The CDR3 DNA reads TGTGCCAGCAGGTACAGGGGCCCACCCGAGGATACGCAGTATTTT. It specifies CASRYRGPPEDTQYF.

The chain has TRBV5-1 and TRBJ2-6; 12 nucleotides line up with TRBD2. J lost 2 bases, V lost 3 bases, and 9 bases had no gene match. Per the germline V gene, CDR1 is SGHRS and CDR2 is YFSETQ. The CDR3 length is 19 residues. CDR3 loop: CASSSSGLAGSPGANVLTF. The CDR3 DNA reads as TGCGCCAGCAGCTCCTCCGGACTAGCGGGAAGTCCTGGGGCCAACGTCCTGACTTTC.

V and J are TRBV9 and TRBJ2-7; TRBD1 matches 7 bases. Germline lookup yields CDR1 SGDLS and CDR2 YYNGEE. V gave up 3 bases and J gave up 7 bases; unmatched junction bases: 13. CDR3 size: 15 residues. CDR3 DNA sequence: TGTGCCAGCAGCGCGACAGGGTTTTCGCTGCAGGAGCAGTACTTC. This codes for CASSATGFSLQEQYF.

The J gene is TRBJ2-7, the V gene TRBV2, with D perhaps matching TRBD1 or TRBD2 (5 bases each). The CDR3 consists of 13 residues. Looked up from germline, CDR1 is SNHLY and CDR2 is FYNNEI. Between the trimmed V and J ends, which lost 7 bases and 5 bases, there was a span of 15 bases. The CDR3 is CASTSLGENEQYF. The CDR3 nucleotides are TGTGCCAGCACTAGTCTAGGGGAGAACGAGCAGTACTTC.